Included here is one TCR beta chain sequence, with context. This sample stems from a study of T cell changes during pregnancy in multiple sclerosis. Trimming stripped 7 bases from V and 0 bases from J, with 13 bases between. This CDR3 comprises 14 residues. The V gene's germline CDR1 is SGHNT and CDR2 YYREEE (reference sequence). The assay was immunoSEQ multiplex PCR, and TCRdb's table has in-frame clones only and misses some. This sample has approximately 41,000 clones, with 89% found just once. The sequenced sample was CD4+ T cells from peripheral blood mononuclear cells, obtained in the first trimester of pregnancy. The receptor comes from a female donor with multiple sclerosis, enrolled in a pregnancy study. This sequence joins TRBV5-4 and TRBJ1-1; no firm D call. As DNA, the CDR3 is TGTGCCAGCCGAACACACCTTGTGAACACTGAAGCTTTCTTT. Translated: CASRTHLVNTEAFF.